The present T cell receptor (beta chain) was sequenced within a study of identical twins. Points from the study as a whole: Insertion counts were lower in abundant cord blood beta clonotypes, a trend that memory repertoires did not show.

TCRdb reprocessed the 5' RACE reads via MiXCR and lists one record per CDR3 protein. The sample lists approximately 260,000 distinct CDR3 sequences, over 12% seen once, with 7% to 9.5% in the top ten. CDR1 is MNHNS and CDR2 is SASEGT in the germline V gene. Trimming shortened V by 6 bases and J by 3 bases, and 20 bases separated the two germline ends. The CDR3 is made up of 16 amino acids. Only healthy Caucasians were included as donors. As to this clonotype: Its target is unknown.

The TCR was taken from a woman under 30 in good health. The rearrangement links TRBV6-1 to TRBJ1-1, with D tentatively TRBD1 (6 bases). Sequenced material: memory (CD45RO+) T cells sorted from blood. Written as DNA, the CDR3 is TGTGCCAGCAGGGCACAGGCAGGACAGCCGTACACTGAAGCTTTCTTT. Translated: CASRAQAGQPYTEAFF.